The source of this T cell receptor beta chain is a study of cytomegalovirus exposure and HLA in healthy donors. Study background: The platform used for the 120 or so validation repertoires matched that of the roughly 700 first-cohort repertoires, a later analysis reported. Study-level points and caveats: Most observed TCR sequences were rare, whereas some public TCRs were detected in many donors. Cytomegalovirus-associated TCR beta chains were listed, numbering roughly 150. In vitro, a few CMV-associated chains proved specific for CMV antigens.

As concerns this clone: The target antigen is unknown.

Germline-derived CDR1 and CDR2 are MNHEY and SVGAGI. The CDR3 is 16 residues long. Unmatched junction bases numbered 5, after V lost 0 bases and J lost 4 bases. Profiling relied on immunoSEQ multiplex PCR, and the TCRdb table lists in-frame clones only, not all of them. The table includes 150,000 to 200,000 clones, just under 85% detected once. The rearrangement links TRBV6-5 to TRBJ1-3, with 8 bases that match TRBD1. The clonotype was recovered from a man younger than 40 in good health and CMV-seropositive. The sample comprised PBMCs. In DNA, the CDR3 is TGTGCCAGCAGTTACTCCAGGACAGGGTTAGGAAACACCATATATTTT. It codes for CASSYSRTGLGNTIYF.